Listed here is a single TCR beta chain. Its target is unknown. These data originate in a study of cytomegalovirus exposure and HLA in healthy donors. Across the whole study: Previous work identified roughly 110 million unique TCR beta sequences from around 200 million T cells. There were about 86 million unique TCRs (from HLA-typed donors) in an early data release.

Vbeta (60) and Jbeta (13) primers were used in the PCR. The assay was immunoSEQ multiplex PCR, and TCRdb's table has in-frame clones only and misses some. The table records roughly 290,000 clones, approximately 90% of them present only once. Trimming cost V 4 bases and J 9 bases, with 10 bases left between them. The CDR3 runs to 12 residues. Germline V gives CDR1 SGHAT, CDR2 FQNNGV. Study-level points and caveats: In a later analysis, HLA-associated beta chains showed higher expansion and lower generation probabilities than comparable chains.

This TCR was recovered from a woman aged 18-29 years in good health and CMV-seronegative. Sequencing was performed on PBMCs. This chain joins TRBV11-2 and TRBJ2-1, with D possibly being TRBD2 (6 bases). CDR3 sequence (DNA): TGTGCCAGCAGCTCGGGGGTACCTGAGCAGTTCTTC. The encoded protein is CASSSGVPEQFF.